This TCR beta chain was obtained from a study of cytomegalovirus exposure and HLA in healthy donors. V was cut by 2 bases and J by 7 bases, with 8 bases left in between. Germline V CDR1 and CDR2: MNHNS, SASEGT. This CDR3 is 12 amino acids long. Notes on the study in general: Sequence variants that were highly shared formed a cluster that was likely a sequencing artifact. In a later analysis, TCR association rates varied by HLA locus: DRB1 most, HLA-C fewest. After further analysis at a later stage, under 20,000 TCR beta sequences were associated with HLA alleles at 0.05 false discovery rate. Accurate predictions that matched the HLA-A and HLA-B alleles of most subjects were reportedly made from TCR beta sequences.

As to this clone: Its antigen is not identified.

Primers for the PCR totalled 60 Vbeta and 13 Jbeta. The protocol was immunoSEQ multiplex PCR, while the TCRdb copy is restricted to in-frame clones and leaves out a portion. This table has about 93,000 clones, roughly 73% appearing once. This chain links TRBV6-1 with TRBJ1-2; the D is unclear. The receptor's source is a boy aged 5-17 years in good health and CMV-seronegative. The sequenced sample consisted of PBMCs. The CDR3 coding sequence is TGTGCCAGCAGTGAATACGAGGGTGGCTACACCTTC. This translates into CASSEYEGGYTF.